This T cell receptor (beta chain) was found in a study of PD-L1 blockade in urothelial cancer. This clone was seen a few times. The method was immunoSEQ multiplex PCR; TCRdb's version includes in-frame clones alone and lacks a portion of them. The sample holds tens of thousands of clones, more than 35% seen once. This receptor was identified in a man aged 55 to 70 with urothelial cancer. The sequences come from tumor tissue, collected before atezolizumab (anti-PD-L1) treatment.

This chain's CDR3 is CASSLTSGRSNEQFF. The CDR3 DNA reads TGTGCCAGCAGCCTCACTAGCGGGAGGTCCAATGAGCAGTTCTTC. This rearrangement joins TRBV11-3 to TRBJ2-1; 12 bases line up with TRBD2. CDR3 length: 15 amino acids. V trimming: 5 bases; J trimming: 6 bases; junction bases outside the gene matches: 5. The germline CDR1 and CDR2 sequences are SGHNT and YENEEA.